Each of the 27 T cell receptor beta chains below was sequenced from the same sample in a study of regulatory T cells in long-lasting Graves disease. The authors built TCR beta libraries using iRepertoire HTBI primers and Arm-PCR of CDR3 regions. TCRdb processed the multiplex PCR reads anew with MiXCR; each CDR3 protein has one entry. The table has 600,000 to 650,000 distinct CDR3 sequences, 15% to 20% seen once; the top ten hold about 20%. Time point specified: newly diagnosed GD, antithyroid drugs for less than 3 months. Researchers made the TCR library from RNA that was extracted from PBMCs. The sample was also linked to a second study, of T cells in Graves' hyperthyroidism and ophthalmopathy.

The sequences come from peripheral blood mononuclear cells (PBMCs), collected at new diagnosis, from a patient treated with antithyroid drugs. The source of these receptors is a woman aged 25-40 years with Graves disease.

This clonotype was picked up a small number of times. The chain's CDR3 is CASRSEWDEQYF. Written as DNA, the CDR3 is TGTGCCAGCCGATCCGAATGGGACGAGCAGTACTTC. V is TRBV7-9 and J is TRBJ2-7; D gene ambiguous. The V gene's germline CDR1 is SEHNR and CDR2 FQNEAQ (reference sequence). The V end was cut by 8 bases, the J end by 5 bases, with 13 bases between. The CDR3 consists of 12 residues.

The V and J genes are TRBV20-1 and TRBJ1-2; 7 nucleotides align to TRBD1. The germline V gene has CDR1 DFQATT and CDR2 SNEGSKA (reference sequence). J was trimmed by 12 bases and V by 0 bases; bases with no gene match: 13. The CDR3 is made up of 14 amino acids. The CDR3: CSARETGLFDRDTF. Written as DNA, the CDR3 is TGCAGTGCTAGAGAGACAGGGTTATTTGATCGCGACACCTTC.

This clonotype has just a few counts. The chain couples TRBV20-1 to TRBJ2-3, with D unresolved. Trimming took off 6 bases at V and 2 bases at J, with 6 bases between the two ends. The CDR3 has 11 residues. CDR1 is DFQATT and CDR2 is SNEGSKA in the germline V gene (reference sequence). CDR3 sequence (DNA): TGCAGTGCCAGATTCACAGATACGCAGTATTTT. It yields the protein CSARFTDTQYF.

This clonotype was detected only a few times. The chain joins TRBV18 to TRBJ2-5; possible D gene TRBD1, 5 bases. The V end was cut by 1 base, the J end by 2 bases, with 8 bases between. The CDR3 loop spans 14 amino acids. Germline-derived CDR1 and CDR2 are KGHSH and LQKENI. Written as DNA, the CDR3 is TGTGCCAGCTCACCACAGCCAGGGCAAGAGACCCAGTACTTC. It translates to CASSPQPGQETQYF.

This clonotype was detected a few times. CDR3 sequence: CASSSLGWQSQETQYF. The CDR3 DNA is TGTGCCAGCAGTTCCCTGGGGTGGCAGTCCCAAGAGACCCAGTACTTC. The V gene is TRBV6-2 or TRBV6-3, the J gene TRBJ2-5; no reliable D call. The V gene's germline CDR1 is MNHEY and CDR2 SVGEGT. The CDR3 is 16 residues long. V shed 4 bases and J shed 1 base, with 16 bases lying between them.

The rearrangement links TRBV9 to TRBJ2-2; D unresolved. V lost 3 bases and J 2 bases, leaving 11 bases between the germline ends. This CDR3 spans 15 amino acids. The germline gives CDR1 SGDLS, CDR2 YYNGEE. Written as DNA, the CDR3 is TGTGCCAGCAGCGGACAAAACGTCAACACCGGGGAGCTGTTTTTT. This gives the protein CASSGQNVNTGELFF.

This clonotype was observed at least ten times. The rearrangement joins TRBV20-1 to TRBJ2-7; 10 bases align to TRBD2. Germline V gene data show CDR1 as DFQATT and CDR2 as SNEGSKA (reference sequence). CDR3 size: 14 residues. The trim removed 5 bases at V and 2 bases at J, leaving 6 bases unmatched. The CDR3 DNA follows: TGCAGTGCTTCCGGGACTAGCGATGCCTACGAGCAGTACTTC. Protein sequence: CSASGTSDAYEQYF.

Details on this clonotype: This may stem from a read error, because a much larger clone lies one nucleotide away. The gene calls are TRBV7-2 and TRBJ2-7; 12 nucleotides match TRBD2. V gave up 8 bases and J gave up 6 bases; unmatched junction bases: 14. The CDR3 consists of 16 residues. Germline loops: CDR1 SGHTA, CDR2 FQGNSA. The CDR3: CASGPLAGGPWIEQYF. The CDR3 DNA follows: TGTGCCAGCGGCCCCCTAGCGGGAGGGCCTTGGATCGAGCAGTACTTC.

In this sample, this clonotype turned up many times. The V gene is TRBV27, the J gene TRBJ1-2; 7 nucleotides agree with TRBD1. The germline V gene has CDR1 MNHEY and CDR2 SMNVEV (reference sequence). J lost 8 bases, V lost 0 bases, and 3 bases had no gene match. The CDR3 contains 13 residues. In DNA form, the CDR3 reads TGTGCCAGCAGTTTATCTGGGACAGCCGGCTACACCTTC. It yields the protein CASSLSGTAGYTF.

This clonotype has ten or more counts. The rearrangement uses TRBV29-1 and TRBJ1-1; possibly TRBD1 for D (6 bases). This CDR3 contains 14 residues. In germline, CDR1 is SQVTM, CDR2 ANQGSEA. The V end lost 8 bases, the J end lost 0 bases, and 16 bases lay between the germline ends. As DNA, the CDR3 is TGCAGCCATTATCGGGACAAGATGAACACTGAAGCTTTCTTT. Translated: CSHYRDKMNTEAFF. Variable domain in full (rest from reference TRBV29-1 and TRBJ1-1): SAVISQKPSRDICQRGTSLTIQCQVDSQVTMMFWYRQQPGQSLTLIATANQGSEATYESGFVIDKFPISRPNLTFSTLTVSNMSPEDSSIYLCSHYRDKMNTEAFFGQGTRLTVV.

The V call is TRBV18, the J call TRBJ2-5; D unclear. The CDR3 spans 14 residues. From germline, CDR1 is KGHSH and CDR2 LQKENI. V was clipped by 2 bases and J by 3 bases, with 10 bases between them. The CDR3 protein is CASSPSRLEETQYF. The CDR3 DNA follows: TGTGCCAGCTCACCATCTCGACTCGAAGAGACCCAGTACTTC.

V and J are TRBV7-9 and TRBJ2-1, with 9 bases that match TRBD2. V was clipped by 5 bases and J by 0 bases; unmatched bases: 8. CDR1 is SEHNR, CDR2 FQNEAQ, per germline (reference sequence). The CDR3 runs to 17 residues. CDR3 coding DNA: TGTGCCAGCAGCCTAGGACTAGCGCTTTGCTCCTACAATGAGCAGTTCTTC. Its translation: CASSLGLALCSYNEQFF.

This clonotype occurred many times. The CDR3 region is CASSSRTGNGYTF. DNA for the CDR3: TGTGCCAGCAGTTCACGGACAGGGAATGGCTACACCTTC. This sequence joins TRBV12-3 or TRBV12-4 and TRBJ1-2; 8 bases align to TRBD1. V shed 4 bases and J 6 bases; nucleotides not matched to a gene: 4. The CDR3 sequence is 13 residues long.

This clonotype was counted between two and nine times. The V gene is TRBV20-1, the J gene TRBJ1-5, with D tentatively TRBD1 (5 bases). The V end lost 6 bases, the J end lost 6 bases, and 15 bases lay between the germline ends. This CDR3 is 13 amino acids long. Germline loops: CDR1 DFQATT, CDR2 SNEGSKA (reference sequence). In nucleotides, the CDR3 is TGCAGTGCCCAGGGCCTTTCAGGTCAGCCCCAGCATTTT. Its translation is CSAQGLSGQPQHF.

This clonotype was detected only a few times. The chain links TRBV20-1 to TRBJ2-7; D is possibly TRBD2 (6 bases). The CDR3 contains 12 residues. Germline V CDR1 and CDR2: DFQATT, SNEGSKA (reference sequence). Trimming pared 6 bases from V and 6 bases from J, leaving 15 bases between. The CDR3 spells CSARDFGPEQYF. CDR3 bases: TGCAGTGCCCGGGACTTTGGGCCCGAGCAGTACTTC.

V usage is TRBV12-3 or TRBV12-4 and J usage is TRBJ2-7; no definite D call. CDR3 size: 14 residues. V was cut by 6 bases and J by 6 bases, with 18 bases left in between. CDR3 DNA: TGTGCCAGCAGAGCGCCGGGCGGAAGGTGCGAGCAGTACTTC. It encodes CASRAPGGRCEQYF.

The chain is built from TRBV6-5 and TRBJ1-5; D perhaps matches TRBD1 (5 bases). The CDR3 runs 16 residues. From germline, CDR1 is MNHEY and CDR2 SVGAGI. Trimming removed 0 bases at V and 1 base at J, with 10 bases between. This CDR3 is CASSYSLGDSNQPQHF. The CDR3 DNA is TGTGCCAGCAGTTACTCCCTCGGGGACAGCAATCAGCCCCAGCATTTT.

This clonotype was seen only a few times. CDR3 in DNA: TGTGCCAGCAGCTTGTTCGGGGGGCGGTCAGATACGCAGTATTTT. It yields the protein CASSLFGGRSDTQYF. The chain joins TRBV5-6 to TRBJ2-3; D is perhaps TRBD2 (7 bases). CDR1 is SGHDT and CDR2 is YYEEEE in the germline V gene. The V end lost 1 base, the J end lost 4 bases, and 13 bases lay between the germline ends. The CDR3 loop spans 15 amino acids. The full variable domain, in which reference TRBV5-6 and TRBJ2-3 provide the parts outside the CDR3, is DAGVTQSPTHLIKTRGQQVTLRCSPKSGHDTVSWYQQALGQGPQFIFQYYEEEERQRGNFPDRFSGHQFPNYSSELNVNALLLGDSALYLCASSLFGGRSDTQYFGPGTRLTVL.

Many counts were recorded for this clonotype. The chain has TRBV20-1 and TRBJ2-5, with TRBD2 matching over 16 bases. This CDR3 spans 16 amino acids. Trimming removed 3 bases from V and 2 bases from J; junction bases left unmatched: 3. Germline V lookup: CDR1 DFQATT, CDR2 SNEGSKA (reference sequence). This CDR3 is CSASPGLAGGQETQYF. CDR3 DNA sequence: TGCAGTGCTAGCCCGGGACTAGCGGGAGGGCAAGAGACCCAGTACTTC.

This chain uses TRBV5-5 with TRBJ2-7; 10 positions agree with TRBD2. The V and J ends lost 7 bases and 4 bases, in that order; junction bases with no gene match: 8. This CDR3 comprises 14 residues. The germline V gene encodes CDR1 SGHKS and CDR2 YYEKEE (reference sequence). The CDR3 is CASGLAGVLYEQYF. For the CDR3, the DNA is TGTGCCAGCGGCCTAGCGGGAGTCTTATACGAGCAGTACTTC.

In the case of this clonotype: A much larger clone differs by one base, so this may be a read error. The rearrangement joins TRBV11-2 to TRBJ1-3; D remains unclear. CDR3 size: 16 residues. Per germline, CDR1 SGHAT and CDR2 FQNNGV. The CDR3 sequence is CASRQGPSRTGNAIYF. CDR3 DNA sequence: TGTGCCAGCAGGCAAGGACCATCCCGAACTGGAAACGCCATATATTTT.

This clonotype was seen many times. This chain links TRBV27 with TRBJ2-7; 7 bases match TRBD2. The V and J ends lost 2 bases and 3 bases, in that order; junction bases with no gene match: 4. Germline V CDR1 and CDR2: MNHEY, SMNVEV (reference sequence). This CDR3 has 14 amino acids. The CDR3 DNA follows: TGTGCCAGCAGTTTAAAGGGCGGGAGCTACGAGCAGTACTTC. This gives the protein CASSLKGGSYEQYF.

This clonotype has ten or more counts. The CDR3 DNA follows: TGTGCCAGCAGTCCTGAATATGGCTACACCTTC. This encodes CASSPEYGYTF. The chain employs TRBV2 and TRBJ1-2; no firm D call. Germline lookup yields CDR1 SNHLY and CDR2 FYNNEI. The CDR3 contains 11 residues. V was cut by 5 bases and J by 5 bases, with 6 bases left in between.

The CDR3, as DNA: TGTGCCAGCAGCGTAGATCGACAGGGAAATTCACCCCTCCACTTT. Protein sequence: CASSVDRQGNSPLHF. V and J are TRBV9 and TRBJ1-6; TRBD1 aligns across 7 bases. V shed 0 bases, J shed 7 bases, and the junction held 4 bases outside the gene matches. The CDR3 length is 15 residues. The V gene's germline CDR1 is SGDLS and CDR2 YYNGEE.

This clonotype was counted once. The V gene is TRBV20-1, the J gene TRBJ2-3, with 9 bases lining up with TRBD1. Per the germline V gene, CDR1 is DFQATT and CDR2 is SNEGSKA (reference sequence). The J segment lost 14 bases and the V segment lost 5 bases, leaving 8 bases of the junction unmatched. The CDR3 sequence is 11 residues long. The CDR3 sequence: CSASSGTGRYF. In DNA form, the CDR3 reads TGCAGTGCTTCTTCCGGGACAGGGAGGTATTTT.

V gene TRBV24-1 combines with J gene TRBJ2-3; 8 nucleotides agree with TRBD1. The CDR3 loop spans 15 amino acids. J lost 5 bases, V lost 3 bases, and 6 bases had no gene match. Germline CDR1 KGHDR, CDR2 SFDVKD. Here the CDR3 DNA reads TGTGCCACCAGTGATCTTGCAGGGGGCCTAGATACGCAGTATTTT. It yields the protein CATSDLAGGLDTQYF.

The V gene is TRBV5-1, the J gene TRBJ1-1; TRBD1 agrees at 9 bases. Germline V gene lookup returns CDR1 SGHRS and CDR2 YFSETQ. J was trimmed by 2 bases and V by 4 bases; bases with no gene match: 6. There are 15 residues in the CDR3. The CDR3: CASSPDRGANTEAFF. Here the CDR3 DNA reads TGCGCCAGCAGCCCGGACAGGGGTGCCAACACTGAAGCTTTCTTT. The full variable domain, its missing parts supplied by reference TRBV5-1 and TRBJ1-1, is KAGVTQTPRYLIKTRGQQVTLSCSPISGHRSVSWYQQTPGQGLQFLFEYFSETQRNKGNFPGRFSGRQFSNSRSEMNVSTLELGDSALYLCASSPDRGANTEAFFGQGTRLTVV.